A selection of T cell receptor beta chains follows, all from one sample in a study of cytomegalovirus exposure and HLA in healthy donors. This table comes from immunoSEQ multiplex PCR, and its TCRdb copy is limited to in-frame clones, with some not included. Of approximately 150,000 clones in the sample, approximately 80% were seen once. The specimen was PBMCs. The origin of the receptors is a woman in her 40s in good health and CMV-seronegative. Each CDR3 is given with its conserved first and last residue. A D gene is named only where the DNA matches it firmly. Clone sizes are given selectively: once, few, many, or a class where the clone is expanded.

V gene: TRBV28
D gene: TRBD1
J gene: TRBJ1-5
clone size: -
CDR3 DNA: TGTGCCTCCTCTTCCGGGACAGGGGCCCCTCAGCCCCAGCATTTT
CDR3 protein: CASSSGTGAPQPQHF

V gene: TRBV7-2
D gene: TRBD1
J gene: TRBJ1-5
clone size: -
CDR3 DNA: TGTGCCAGCAGCTTAAGACAGGGGGGTAATCAGCCCCAGCATTTT
CDR3 protein: CASSLRQGGNQPQHF

V gene: TRBV11-3
D gene: -
J gene: TRBJ2-3
clone size: -
CDR3 DNA: TGTGCCAGCAGTCAGACCCGTGGAGGAAAGCAGTATTTT
CDR3 protein: CASSQTRGGKQYF

V gene: TRBV4-3
D gene: TRBD2
J gene: TRBJ2-7
clone size: -
CDR3 DNA: TGCGCCAGCAGCCAAACTCGCCGGGGGACTAGCGTTTACTACGAGCAGTACTTC
CDR3 protein: CASSQTRRGTSVYYEQYF

V gene: TRBV9
D gene: -
J gene: TRBJ2-1
clone size: -
CDR3 DNA: TGTGCCAGCAGCGCCGGGAACTCCTACAATGAGCAGTTCTTC
CDR3 protein: CASSAGNSYNEQFF

V gene: TRBV11-2
D gene: -
J gene: TRBJ2-2
clone size: -
CDR3 DNA: TGTGCCAGCAGCGGAACAGGGTACACCGGGGAGCTGTTTTTT
CDR3 protein: CASSGTGYTGELFF

V gene: TRBV7-2
D gene: TRBD1
J gene: TRBJ1-2
clone size: -
CDR3 DNA: TGTGCCAGCAGCGTAGGACAGGGGGCGGTTGGCTACACCTTC
CDR3 protein: CASSVGQGAVGYTF

V gene: TRBV7-6
D gene: -
J gene: TRBJ1-2
clone size: -
CDR3 DNA: TGTGCCAGCAGCTTATTTAGTCCGGCGGTTGGAATAAGTAGGAACAACTATGGCTACACCTTC
CDR3 protein: CASSLFSPAVGISRNNYGYTF

V gene: TRBV4-2
D gene: -
J gene: TRBJ2-7
clone size: -
CDR3 DNA: TGTGCCAGCAGCCAGGGGGAGGACAACTACGAGCAGTACTTC
CDR3 protein: CASSQGEDNYEQYF

V gene: TRBV12-2
D gene: -
J gene: TRBJ2-7
clone size: -
CDR3 DNA: TGTGCAAGTCACCCTGGGGGGCTCCCTAGCGGGAGGGGGTACGAGCAGTACTTC
CDR3 protein: CASHPGGLPSGRGYEQYF

V gene: TRBV30
D gene: TRBD1
J gene: TRBJ1-6
clone size: -
CDR3 DNA: TGTGCCTGGATTAAACAGGGGGGTTCACCCCTCCACTTT
CDR3 protein: CAWIKQGGSPLHF

V gene: TRBV5-4
D gene: -
J gene: TRBJ1-1
clone size: -
CDR3 DNA: TGTGCCAGCAGCGTCTCGGGGAAAGCCTTCATTGAAGCTTTCTTT
CDR3 protein: CASSVSGKAFIEAFF

V gene: TRBV11-2
D gene: TRBD1
J gene: TRBJ1-2
clone size: -
CDR3 DNA: TGTGCCAGCAGCCCTGGACAGGCCGGCTTCGGTGGCTACACCTTC
CDR3 protein: CASSPGQAGFGGYTF

V gene: TRBV15
D gene: TRBD1
J gene: TRBJ2-2
clone size: few
CDR3 DNA: TGTGCCACCAGAGGGACAGGGGGGAGTGGCGGGGAGCTGTTTTTT
CDR3 protein: CATRGTGGSGGELFF

V gene: TRBV7-2
D gene: -
J gene: TRBJ2-2
clone size: -
CDR3 DNA: TGTGCCAGCAGCTTAGACAGGAACACCGGGGAGCTGTTTTTT
CDR3 protein: CASSLDRNTGELFF